The 7 T cell receptor beta chains below were found in one sample sequenced in a study of T cell changes during pregnancy in multiple sclerosis. TCRdb's table, derived via immunoSEQ multiplex PCR, lists solely in-frame clones and lacks some. The data hold roughly 22,000 clones, with 70% to 90% observed a single time. Sample: CD4+ T cells from peripheral blood mononuclear cells, taken in the first trimester of pregnancy. These receptors all come from a female donor in good health, enrolled as a control in a pregnancy study.

This chain links TRBV7-3 with TRBJ2-1; 7 bases line up with TRBD1. The CDR3 is made up of 15 amino acids. Germline CDR1 and CDR2: SGHTA and FQGTGA. The J segment lost 0 bases and the V segment lost 5 bases, leaving 4 bases of the junction unmatched. CDR3 amino acids: CASSGRDSSYNEQFF. The CDR3 DNA sequence: TGTGCCAGCAGCGGCAGGGACAGCTCCTACAATGAGCAGTTCTTC.

The chain uses TRBV18 and TRBJ2-7; the D is unclear. Germline V lookup: CDR1 KGHSH, CDR2 LQKENI. This CDR3 has 13 amino acids. V was cut by 3 bases and J by 0 bases, with 6 bases left in between. This chain's CDR3 is CASSPSSSYEQYF. CDR3 nucleotides: TGTGCCAGCTCACCCTCGAGCTCCTACGAGCAGTACTTC.

This rearrangement joins TRBV10-3 to TRBJ2-1, with 12 bases that match TRBD2. This CDR3 comprises 16 residues. The germline V gene encodes CDR1 ENHRY and CDR2 SYGVKD. V lost 3 bases to trimming and J lost 6 bases; unmatched junction nucleotides: 6. CDR3 sequence reads: CAISDQTSGRGNEQFF. DNA for the CDR3: TGTGCCATCAGTGACCAGACTAGCGGGAGAGGCAATGAGCAGTTCTTC.

V and J are TRBV6-5 and TRBJ2-2; no reliable D call. This CDR3 comprises 13 residues. The ends were cut back, 5 bases at V and 5 bases at J, with 9 bases in the middle. From germline, CDR1 is MNHEY and CDR2 SVGAGI. CDR3 DNA sequence: TGTGCCAGCAGTAATACAGAAACCGGGGAGCTGTTTTTT. Translation gives CASSNTETGELFF.

The J gene is TRBJ1-1, the V gene TRBV5-1; the D gene is possibly TRBD1 (5 bases). Per germline, CDR1 SGHRS and CDR2 YFSETQ. This CDR3 spans 13 amino acids. V lost 5 bases and J lost 3, with 11 bases in between. The DNA of the CDR3 is TGCGCCAGCAGGTCCTGGGGGGACACTGAAGCTTTCTTT. It yields the protein CASRSWGDTEAFF.

In this sample, this clone turned up once. The gene calls are TRBV9 and TRBJ1-1; no firm D call. Germline V gene lookup returns CDR1 SGDLS and CDR2 YYNGEE. V lost 0 bases, J lost 10 bases, and 10 bases lay in between. This CDR3 is built from 12 residues. The CDR3 reads CASSVGAGRAFF. In nucleotides, the CDR3 is TGTGCCAGCAGCGTAGGGGCCGGCAGAGCTTTCTTT.

The rearrangement links TRBV6-1 to TRBJ2-3, with D possibly being TRBD1 (5 bases). The V gene lost 6 bases and the J gene lost 5 bases, with 18 bases spanning the gap. Per the germline V gene, CDR1 is MNHNS and CDR2 is SASEGT. This CDR3 contains 15 residues. This CDR3 is CASRKGPGQIDTQYF. CDR3 in DNA: TGTGCCAGCAGGAAAGGGCCAGGACAAATAGATACGCAGTATTTT.